This T cell receptor beta chain appears in the sequencing data of a study of OX40 agonist ivuxolimab in advanced cancers. Study context: Age averaged around 59 years (range roughly 23 to 79), and around 78% were male. Findings of the study overall: Compared with CD4+, CD8+ T cells on average had more expanded clones.

Notes on this clone: The antigen is not known.

Looked up from germline, CDR1 is SGHNT and CDR2 is YYREEE (reference sequence). The CDR3 is 12 amino acids. Repertoires were generated with immunoSEQ multiplex PCR, while TCRdb's copy carries only in-frame clones and drops some. This sample has about 70,000 clones; roughly nine tenths occur once, and the top ten carry over 10%. The J gene is TRBJ2-5, the V gene TRBV5-4; D possibly corresponds to TRBD2 (5 bases). Matching the DNA end better, TRBJ2-7 makes the J call doubtful. This sequence was found in an adult with an advanced solid tumor such as melanoma, head and neck, liver or kidney cancer. The material was CD4+ or CD8+ T cells sorted from blood, obtained in a trial of the OX40 agonist ivuxolimab. CDR3 region: CASSFGTYEQYF. The CDR3 bases are TGTGCCAGCAGCTTCGGGACCTACGAGCAGTACTTC.